Following are 31 T cell receptor beta chains from one sample sequenced in a study of post-analysis software for immune sequencing data. Notes on the study in general: There were five TRBV segments more frequent in patients than controls, and TRBV5-6, TRBV5-1 and TRBV20-1 were among them.

These receptors' targets are unknown. Unique-molecular-identifier-tagged TCR beta cDNA libraries were used. In TCRdb, the PCR reads were re-called with MiXCR into one record per CDR3 protein. This table holds hundreds of thousands of distinct CDR3 sequences, roughly 45% found once. Sequenced sample: blood. The receptors shown here come from a girl under 18 with multiple sclerosis.

Only a few counts were recorded for this clonotype. The V gene is TRBV9, the J gene TRBJ2-7, with 9 bases matching TRBD1. Germline CDR1 SGDLS, CDR2 YYNGEE. The CDR3 runs 15 residues. With V trimmed by 3 bases and J by 2 bases, 6 bases remained unmatched. This CDR3 reads CASSAWGQGTYEQYF. CDR3 sequence (DNA): TGTGCCAGCAGCGCCTGGGGACAGGGAACCTACGAGCAGTACTTC.

The V and J genes are TRBV13 and TRBJ2-7; TRBD2 aligns across 8 bases. Germline trimming cut 3 bases from V and 6 bases from J; bases unmatched to any gene: 10. The CDR3 covers 15 residues. CDR1 is PRHDT and CDR2 is FYEKMQ in the germline V gene (reference sequence). CDR3 in amino acids: CASSFREGHYSEQYF. The CDR3, as DNA: TGTGCCAGCAGCTTCCGGGAGGGCCATTACTCCGAGCAGTACTTC.

This chain uses TRBV7-2 with TRBJ1-6; D gene unclear. Trimming shortened V by 3 bases and J by 10 bases, and 7 bases separated the two germline ends. This CDR3 contains 12 residues. Looked up from germline, CDR1 is SGHTA and CDR2 is FQGNSA. This CDR3 reads CASSLAVSPLHF. The CDR3 DNA reads as TGTGCCAGCAGCTTGGCAGTCTCACCCCTCCACTTT.

The chain uses TRBV6-5 and TRBJ2-7; TRBD1 is a possible D gene (6 bases). This CDR3 spans 11 amino acids. The V and J ends lost 7 bases and 6 bases respectively, with 10 bases between them. Germline V gives CDR1 MNHEY, CDR2 SVGAGI. The CDR3 sequence is CASTGQFEQYF. CDR3 nucleotide sequence: TGTGCCAGCACAGGACAGTTCGAGCAGTACTTC.

This clonotype was detected a few times. This rearrangement joins TRBV12-3 or TRBV12-4 to TRBJ2-1, with 11 bases matching TRBD2. The V segment lost 0 bases and the J segment 8 bases; nucleotides outside the gene matches: 9. The CDR3 runs to 17 residues. The CDR3 loop is CASSLAFLAGGADEQFF. The CDR3 region has the DNA TGTGCCAGCAGTTTAGCCTTTCTAGCGGGAGGCGCCGATGAGCAGTTCTTC.

CDR3 sequence reads: CASSLSGTGAYEQYF. The CDR3 nucleotides are TGTGCCAGCAGTTTATCTGGGACTGGCGCCTACGAGCAGTACTTC. The chain uses TRBV28 and TRBJ2-7; TRBD2 might be the D (6 bases). Between the trimmed V and J ends, which lost 1 base and 2 bases, there was a span of 12 bases. Germline loops: CDR1 MDHEN, CDR2 SYDVKM. This CDR3 contains 15 residues.

This clonotype was observed a few times. This chain links TRBV6-5 with TRBJ1-2, with D unresolved. V was pared by 4 bases and J by 0 bases, with 6 bases between. Germline V CDR1 and CDR2: MNHEY, SVGAGI. This CDR3 has 13 amino acids. The CDR3 DNA is TGTGCCAGCAGTTCCGAAGCTAACTATGGCTACACCTTC. Protein: CASSSEANYGYTF.

The rearrangement joins TRBV20-1 to TRBJ2-5; 8 nucleotides line up with TRBD2. The CDR3 totals 14 residues. Trimming at V came to 4 bases and at J to 5 bases, leaving 9 bases not matched to a gene. Germline assignment: CDR1 DFQATT and CDR2 SNEGSKA (reference sequence). The CDR3 is CSATIGTRWETQYF. CDR3 in DNA: TGCAGTGCTACCATCGGGACTAGATGGGAGACCCAGTACTTC.

Only a few counts were recorded for this clonotype. The chain links TRBV15 to TRBJ2-6; no clear D gene. Germline V gene data show CDR1 as LNHNV and CDR2 as YYDKDF (reference sequence). The CDR3 spans 16 residues. Trimming removed 2 bases from V and 1 base from J, with 9 bases in between. This CDR3 is CATSRSGYSGANVLTF. In DNA, the CDR3 is TGTGCCACCAGCAGATCTGGGTATTCTGGGGCCAACGTCCTGACTTTC.

This clonotype came up a few times. The chain employs TRBV18 and TRBJ2-7; D perhaps matches TRBD1 (5 bases). The germline V gene has CDR1 KGHSH and CDR2 LQKENI. The CDR3 is 15 amino acids. V lost 4 bases and J lost 2, with 15 bases in between. CDR3 residues: CASSHGEQAAYEQYF. CDR3 DNA sequence: TGTGCCAGCTCACATGGGGAACAGGCGGCCTACGAGCAGTACTTC.

This clonotype was seen only a few times. The genes are TRBV29-1 and TRBJ2-5; maybe TRBD2 (5 bases). The CDR3 covers 16 residues. The V and J ends lost 3 bases and 5 bases respectively, with 22 bases between them. The V gene's germline CDR1 is SQVTM and CDR2 ANQGSEA. This chain's CDR3 is CSVDRYERFVEETQYF. The CDR3 DNA sequence: TGCAGCGTTGACCGATATGAGCGGTTTGTAGAGGAGACCCAGTACTTC.

The gene calls are TRBV20-1 and TRBJ1-4; tentative D call: TRBD1 (5 bases). Germline V lookup: CDR1 DFQATT, CDR2 SNEGSKA (reference sequence). V shed 6 bases and J shed 0 bases, with 20 bases lying between them. This CDR3 is 17 amino acids long. CDR3 protein: CSATPTVTVATNEKLFF. In DNA form, the CDR3 reads TGCAGTGCAACGCCGACAGTAACAGTTGCAACTAATGAAAAACTGTTTTTT.

This sequence joins TRBV5-6 and TRBJ2-7, with 8 positions matching TRBD1. The CDR3 extends over 14 amino acids. Per germline, CDR1 SGHDT and CDR2 YYEEEE. The V segment lost 3 bases and the J segment 3 bases; nucleotides outside the gene matches: 5. The CDR3 region has the DNA TGTGCCAGCAGCTACGACAGGGGAGGCTACGAGCAGTACTTC. This encodes CASSYDRGGYEQYF.

This clonotype has just one count. V and J are TRBV18 and TRBJ2-7; 10 bases are shared with TRBD2. The CDR3 totals 16 residues. Trimming at V came to 1 base and at J to 0 bases, leaving 3 bases not matched to a gene. Germline V gives CDR1 KGHSH, CDR2 LQKENI. This CDR3 is CASSPLASGSSYEQYF. The DNA for the CDR3 is TGTGCCAGCTCACCACTCGCTAGCGGGAGCTCCTACGAGCAGTACTTC. The whole variable domain, filled in from reference TRBV18 and TRBJ2-7, reads NAGVMQNPRHLVRRRGQEARLRCSPMKGHSHVYWYRQLPEEGLKFMVYLQKENIIDESGMPKERFSAEFPKEGPSILRIQQVVRGDSAAYFCASSPLASGSSYEQYFGPGTRLTVT.

This clonotype came up a few times. The chain has TRBV11-2 and TRBJ2-5; D may be TRBD2 (6 bases). The J call is in doubt because the DNA end fits TRBJ2-7 better. Germline assignment: CDR1 SGHAT and CDR2 FQNNGV. This CDR3 spans 14 amino acids. The CDR3 protein is CASSLGGDVGEQYF. CDR3 nucleotide sequence: TGTGCCAGCAGCTTAGGGGGGGACGTCGGCGAGCAGTACTTC.

In this sample, this clonotype turned up once. The J gene is TRBJ2-2, the V gene TRBV24-1; a possible D gene is TRBD1 (6 bases). V lost 0 bases and J 0 bases, leaving 10 bases between the germline ends. The CDR3 covers 17 residues. Germline assignment: CDR1 KGHDR and CDR2 SFDVKD. CDR3 residues: CATSDLWAGANTGELFF. CDR3 coding DNA: TGTGCCACCAGTGATTTGTGGGCAGGGGCGAACACCGGGGAGCTGTTTTTT.

Of note for this clonotype: The conserved phenylalanine or tryptophan normally closing the CDR3 is absent here, so this likely arose from a read error. The CDR3 spells CASSLGTEGSYEQYC. CDR3 bases: TGCGCCAGCAGCCTCGGGACGGAAGGCTCCTACGAGCAGTACTGC. The V and J genes are TRBV5-1 and TRBJ2-7; either TRBD1 or TRBD2 may fit D (5 bases each). This CDR3 contains 15 residues. CDR1 and CDR2 (germline): SGHRS, YFSETQ. V dropped 4 bases and J dropped 0 bases, with 14 bases sitting between them.

This clonotype was counted between two and nine times. This chain joins TRBV10-3 and TRBJ2-3; D unclear. Germline CDR1 ENHRY, CDR2 SYGVKD. V was trimmed by 4 bases and J by 5 bases, leaving 16 bases between them. The CDR3 spans 15 residues. The CDR3 DNA is TGTGCCATCAGTGTCGACCCCTCCGGTGAAGATACGCAGTATTTT. Protein sequence: CAISVDPSGEDTQYF.

This rearrangement joins TRBV7-3 to TRBJ1-6, with D possibly matching TRBD1 (6 bases). V lost 6 bases to trimming and J lost 8 bases, with 17 bases between them. Germline loops: CDR1 SGHTA, CDR2 FQGTGA. There are 15 residues in the CDR3. The CDR3 nucleotides are TGTGCCAGCAGGCACGGAGCAGGGGCGGATTCACCCCTCCACTTT. Translated: CASRHGAGADSPLHF.

The V and J genes are TRBV27 and TRBJ2-1, with D perhaps being TRBD1 or TRBD2 (5 bases each). Trimming shortened V by 4 bases and J by 6 bases, and 16 bases separated the two germline ends. There are 15 residues in the CDR3. Germline V gene data show CDR1 as MNHEY and CDR2 as SMNVEV (reference sequence). DNA of the CDR3: TGTGCCAGCAGTTGGGGGAACTTAAATTTCAATGAGCAGTTCTTC. Encoded protein: CASSWGNLNFNEQFF.

This clonotype was counted only a few times. The CDR3 bases are TGTGCCAGCAGTTACTCGACGCGAGGGGGGAATCCTGCCTACGAGCAGTACTTC. Its protein is CASSYSTRGGNPAYEQYF. The chain carries TRBV6-2 or TRBV6-3 and TRBJ2-7; D could derive from TRBD1 or TRBD2 (6 bases each). The V and J ends lost 0 bases and 2 bases respectively, with 20 bases between them. CDR1 is MNHEY, CDR2 SVGEGT, per germline. CDR3 size: 18 residues.

This clonotype has a handful of counts. The V gene is TRBV20-1, the J gene TRBJ2-7, with 9 bases lining up with TRBD2. Germline-derived CDR1 and CDR2 are DFQATT and SNEGSKA (reference sequence). CDR3 size: 14 residues. Trimming at V came to 6 bases and at J to 3 bases, leaving 9 bases not matched to a gene. CDR3 region: CSAGPSGALYEQYF. The CDR3 DNA reads TGCAGTGCGGGTCCTAGCGGGGCACTCTACGAGCAGTACTTC.

This clonotype was seen a single time. The J gene is TRBJ2-7, the V gene TRBV28, with TRBD2 identical over 14 bases. Per germline, CDR1 MDHEN and CDR2 SYDVKM. Trimming removed 6 bases from V and 2 bases from J; junction bases left unmatched: 0. This CDR3 spans 14 amino acids. Here the CDR3 DNA reads TGTGCCAGCAGGACTAGCGGGGGGGCCTACGAGCAGTACTTC. Residues: CASRTSGGAYEQYF.

The genes are TRBV7-9 and TRBJ2-7; the D gene is possibly TRBD2 (5 bases). The V and J ends lost 5 bases and 8 bases respectively, with 10 bases between them. The CDR3 runs 11 residues. Per germline, CDR1 SEHNR and CDR2 FQNEAQ (reference sequence). CDR3: CASSALAKQYF. In nucleotides, the CDR3 is TGTGCCAGCAGCGCCCTAGCAAAGCAGTACTTC.

The chain's CDR3 is CASSPADGTEAFF. The CDR3 DNA reads as TGCGCCAGCAGCCCGGCAGACGGCACTGAAGCTTTCTTT. This chain uses TRBV5-1 with TRBJ1-1; D is ambiguous. Trimming removed 4 bases at V and 4 bases at J, with 11 bases between. Germline assignment: CDR1 SGHRS and CDR2 YFSETQ. The CDR3 loop spans 13 amino acids.

The genes are TRBV5-1 and TRBJ2-1, with 11 bases fitting TRBD2. The CDR3 runs 17 residues. Trimming cost V 0 bases and J 8 bases; bases outside gene matches: 10. Germline loops: CDR1 SGHRS, CDR2 YFSETQ. The DNA of the CDR3 is TGCGCCAGCAGCTTGGTAACTAGCGGGAGTAGCTTCCATGAGCAGTTCTTC. It is translated as CASSLVTSGSSFHEQFF. Together with reference TRBV5-1 and TRBJ2-1, the CDR3 gives the full variable domain: KAGVTQTPRYLIKTRGQQVTLSCSPISGHRSVSWYQQTPGQGLQFLFEYFSETQRNKGNFPGRFSGRQFSNSRSEMNVSTLELGDSALYLCASSLVTSGSSFHEQFFGPGTRLTVL.

The table lists this clonotype with a few counts. The chain is built from TRBV4-2 and TRBJ2-5, with D possibly matching TRBD1 (5 bases). The CDR3 consists of 12 residues. Looked up from germline, CDR1 is LGHNA and CDR2 is YNFKEQ. V was trimmed by 3 bases and J by 5 bases, leaving 7 bases between them. CDR3 in amino acids: CASSQAGETQYF. The CDR3 nucleotides are TGTGCCAGCAGCCAGGCAGGGGAGACCCAGTACTTC.

The table lists this clonotype with a few counts. The J gene is TRBJ2-5, the V gene TRBV6-2 or TRBV6-3; D is ambiguous. Germline assignment: CDR1 MNHEY and CDR2 SVGEGT. The CDR3 is made up of 14 amino acids. Trimming took 5 bases from V and 4 from J, leaving 14 bases between them. This CDR3 reads CASSSSMVGETQYF. CDR3 coding DNA: TGTGCCAGCAGTAGCTCTATGGTAGGAGAGACCCAGTACTTC.

This clonotype was seen repeatedly, ten times or more. The chain couples TRBV5-1 to TRBJ2-1, with D uncertain. Trimming shortened V by 4 bases and J by 1 base, and 9 bases separated the two germline ends. Germline V gene lookup returns CDR1 SGHRS and CDR2 YFSETQ. The CDR3 loop spans 14 amino acids. CDR3 sequence: CASSPVSSYNEQFF. CDR3 DNA: TGCGCCAGCAGCCCGGTCTCGTCCTACAATGAGCAGTTCTTC. Supplemented by reference TRBV5-1 and TRBJ2-1, the full variable domain reads KAGVTQTPRYLIKTRGQQVTLSCSPISGHRSVSWYQQTPGQGLQFLFEYFSETQRNKGNFPGRFSGRQFSNSRSEMNVSTLELGDSALYLCASSPVSSYNEQFFGPGTRLTVL.

CDR3 in DNA: TGTGCCAGCAGTTTAGGGCTAGGTTCAGATACGCAGTATTTT. This codes for CASSLGLGSDTQYF. The genes are TRBV12-3 or TRBV12-4 and TRBJ2-3; D unresolved. This CDR3 contains 14 residues. Trimming cost V 1 base and J 4 bases, with 9 bases left between them.

This clonotype was picked up a small number of times. The V and J genes are TRBV7-6 and TRBJ2-7; 9 bases map to TRBD2. The CDR3 runs 15 residues. V dropped 5 bases and J dropped 5; count of bases not matched to a gene: 10. Germline assignment: CDR1 SGHVS and CDR2 FNYEAQ. CDR3 amino acids: CASSLGNSGSNEQYF. The CDR3 DNA reads as TGTGCCAGCAGCCTTGGTAATAGCGGGAGCAACGAGCAGTACTTC.